This is a list of T cell receptor beta chains from one sample in a study of T cell responses to AZD1222 COVID-19 vaccine. Method: immunoSEQ multiplex PCR; TCRdb's copy keeps in-frame clones and lacks some. The repertoire includes fewer than 200,000 clones, 85% to 90% of them detected once, and about 1.5% sits in the top ten. This material consisted of peripheral blood, taken on day 0 of AZD1222 vaccination. The receptors shown here come from an adult in good health. Each CDR3 is given with its conserved first and last residue. D genes are given only for firm matches. Not all rows give a size; the values are once, few, many and, for expanded clones, a class.

NA TRBJ1-3 TRBV19 NA CASSIDPGTGNTIYF TGTGCCAGTAGTATAGATCCAGGGACTGGAAACACCATATATTTT
TRBD1 TRBJ2-7 TRBV28 NA CASTLLRDSYEQYF TGTGCCAGCACACTACTCCGGGACAGCTACGAGCAGTACTTC
TRBD1 TRBJ1-2 TRBV6-5 NA CASSLSQGGSYGYTF TGTGCCAGCAGTTTGTCACAGGGGGGCTCCTATGGCTACACCTTC
NA TRBJ1-1 TRBV14 NA CASSQARGPWTEAFF TGTGCCAGCAGCCAAGCGCGGGGCCCCTGGACTGAAGCTTTCTTT
NA TRBJ1-1 TRBV29-1 NA CSVEVLGRQLNTEAFF TGCAGCGTTGAAGTTTTGGGCCGGCAGCTGAACACTGAAGCTTTCTTT
NA TRBJ2-1 TRBV12-3/TRBV12-4 NA CASSTGSYNEQFF TGTGCCAGCAGCACAGGGTCCTACAATGAGCAGTTCTTC
NA TRBJ2-1 TRBV6-6 NA CASSSLWNEQFF TGTGCCAGCAGTAGCCTCTGGAATGAGCAGTTCTTC
TRBD1 TRBJ2-1 TRBV5-1 NA CASSPGDRGLNNEQFF TGCGCCAGCAGCCCGGGGGACAGGGGGCTCAACAATGAGCAGTTCTTC
NA TRBJ2-7 TRBV5-1 NA CASSGGTVYSYEQYF TGCGCCAGCAGCGGGGGGACAGTTTACTCCTACGAGCAGTACTTC
NA TRBJ1-2 TRBV4-1 few CASSQEEQTVYGYTF TGCGCCAGCAGCCAAGAAGAACAAACCGTCTATGGCTACACCTTC
TRBD1 TRBJ1-3 TRBV11-3 few CASSQGQDSGNTIYF TGTGCCAGCAGCCAGGGACAGGACTCTGGAAACACCATATATTTT
TRBD1 TRBJ1-2 TRBV27 once CASSSADRGNYGYTF TGTGCCAGCAGTTCCGCGGACAGGGGTAACTATGGCTACACCTTC
TRBD1 TRBJ1-5 TRBV3-1/TRBV3-2 NA CASSLRRTGIWKPQHF TGTGCCAGCAGCCTCCGCCGGACAGGAATATGGAAGCCCCAGCATTTT
NA TRBJ2-2 TRBV2 NA CASRKGETGELFF TGTGCCAGCAGGAAAGGGGAGACCGGGGAGCTGTTTTTT
TRBD1 TRBJ2-1 TRBV2 NA CASSPTWTGRNEQFF TGTGCCAGCAGTCCGACGTGGACAGGTCGTAATGAGCAGTTCTTC
NA TRBJ1-5 TRBV5-1 NA CASSLTGPNQPQHF TGCGCCAGCAGCCTAACAGGGCCTAATCAGCCCCAGCATTTT